Sequencing of this T cell receptor (beta chain) was carried out in a study of post-analysis software for immune sequencing data. Study-level background: Relapsing-remitting, secondary progressive and progressive-relapsing forms made up the multiple sclerosis disease courses. Findings of the study overall: In patients, TRBV5-6, TRBV5-1 and TRBV20-1 belonged to four or five TRBV segments found more frequently than in controls.

TCR beta cDNA libraries included unique molecular identifiers. With roughly 1 to 11 million T cells as the source, 500,000 to 650,000 cDNA molecules resulted. One entry per CDR3 protein results from TCRdb running MiXCR on the PCR reads. The top ten clones hold 12% of a sample with about 460,000 distinct CDR3 sequences, less than 45% of them seen once. The CDR3 has 13 amino acids. CDR1 and CDR2 from the germline V gene are DFQATT and SNEGSKA (reference sequence). Trimming shortened V by 3 bases and J by 2 bases, and 10 bases separated the two germline ends. In this sample, this clonotype turned up many times. Its antigen is not known.

The TCR comes from a girl under 18 with multiple sclerosis. J is TRBJ2-5 and V is TRBV20-1, with no clear D. Sequencing was performed on blood. CDR3 bases: TGCAGTGCTAGGGTACCGTTTCAAGAGACCCAGTACTTC. Its translation: CSARVPFQETQYF.